This T cell receptor beta chain was identified during a study of T-cell memory formation after mild COVID-19. Findings and caveats of the study: Contracting CD4+ clones lay largely in CM and EM, with CD8+ ones residing in EMRA. Specificity for SARS-CoV-2 was not confirmed among the second-wave clones peaking on day 37. There were some responding clones in pre-infection memory, which suggested that cross-reactive memory had joined.

This clonotype has only a few counts. Its antigen is undetermined. This CDR3 has 12 amino acids. CDR1 is SQVTM, CDR2 ANQGSEA, per germline. V gave up 4 bases and J gave up 2 bases, with 8 bases separating them. TCRdb passed the 5' RACE reads through MiXCR, listing each CDR3 protein once. The sample includes approximately 300,000 distinct CDR3 sequences, 7% to 10% seen only once; the top ten take less than 25%. Material: PBMCs or a T cell subset sorted from them (not recorded which). The receptor was derived from a man between 18 and 35 years old who had mild COVID-19 (a few samples of this study predate the infection). Cell type and time point are not known. The chain couples TRBV29-1 to TRBJ2-5; D not resolved. The CDR3 DNA is TGCAGCGTTGGATCCCCTCAAGAGACCCAGTACTTC. Translated: CSVGSPQETQYF.